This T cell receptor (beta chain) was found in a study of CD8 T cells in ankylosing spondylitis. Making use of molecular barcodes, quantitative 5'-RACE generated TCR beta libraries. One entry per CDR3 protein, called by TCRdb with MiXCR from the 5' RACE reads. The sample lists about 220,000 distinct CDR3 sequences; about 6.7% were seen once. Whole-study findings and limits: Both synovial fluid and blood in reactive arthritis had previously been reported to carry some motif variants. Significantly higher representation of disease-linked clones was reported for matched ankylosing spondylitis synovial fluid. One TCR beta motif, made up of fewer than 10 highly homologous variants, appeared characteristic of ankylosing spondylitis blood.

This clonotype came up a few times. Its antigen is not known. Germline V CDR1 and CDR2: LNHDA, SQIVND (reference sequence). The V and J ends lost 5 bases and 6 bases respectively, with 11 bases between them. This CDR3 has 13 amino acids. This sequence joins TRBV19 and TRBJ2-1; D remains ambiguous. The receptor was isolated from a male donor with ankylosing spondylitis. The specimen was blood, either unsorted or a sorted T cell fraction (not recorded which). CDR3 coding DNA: TGTGCCAGTAGTGCCCTAGAAGGCAATGAGCAGTTCTTC. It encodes CASSALEGNEQFF. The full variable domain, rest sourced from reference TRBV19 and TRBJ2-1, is DGGITQSPKYLFRKEGQNVTLSCEQNLNHDAMYWYRQDPGQGLRLIYYSQIVNDFQKGDIAEGYSVSREKKESFPLTVTSAQKNPTAFYLCASSALEGNEQFFGPGTRLTVL.